These 17 T cell receptor beta chains were all obtained from the same sample, sequenced in a study of T cell repertoires in cytomegalovirus infection. TCRdb re-derived calls from the reads in MiXCR, one entry per CDR3 protein. The sample lists 680,000 or so distinct CDR3 sequences, 35% to 45% occurring once. Sequencing was carried out using PBMCs. The receptors stem from a human donor in good health (CMV status not recorded). Some clones in this sample may be carry-over from other donors' samples.

The J gene is TRBJ2-1, the V gene TRBV11-2, with a possible D match to TRBD1 (6 bases). V was trimmed by 3 bases and J by 5 bases, leaving 17 bases between them. The CDR3 sequence is 16 residues long. Germline loops: CDR1 SGHAT, CDR2 FQNNGV. In nucleotides, the CDR3 is TGTGCCAGCAGCTTCAAAAGGGCAGGGGAAAACAATGAGCAGTTCTTC. This gives the protein CASSFKRAGENNEQFF.

In its sample, this clonotype was seen many times. The DNA of the CDR3 is TGTGCCAGCAGTCCGGCGGGCCGAGGTTTGGGTGAAAAACTGTTTTTT. It encodes CASSPAGRGLGEKLFF. The V gene is TRBV28, the J gene TRBJ1-4; D is unresolved. Trimming cost V 5 bases and J 7 bases, with 20 bases left between them. The CDR3 sequence is 16 residues long. Germline lookup yields CDR1 MDHEN and CDR2 SYDVKM.

This sequence joins TRBV5-1 and TRBJ2-1; 7 bases agree with TRBD2. The CDR3 has 13 residues. Germline V gene lookup returns CDR1 SGHRS and CDR2 YFSETQ. Germline trimming cut 4 bases from V and 7 bases from J; bases unmatched to any gene: 5. CDR3 bases: TGCGCCAGCAGCGATAGCGGGTTAAATGAGCAGTTCTTC. Translated, it gives CASSDSGLNEQFF.

At least ten counts were recorded for this clonotype. The V gene is TRBV7-8, the J gene TRBJ1-5; D call uncertain. This CDR3 is built from 14 residues. Per germline, CDR1 SGHVS and CDR2 FQNEAQ. Trimming left V 1 base short and J 7 bases short, with 11 bases between. The CDR3 reads CASSLVGGLQPQHF. The CDR3 DNA reads TGTGCCAGCAGCTTAGTCGGAGGGCTGCAGCCCCAGCATTTT.

The chain couples TRBV14 to TRBJ2-1; 12 bases line up with TRBD2. This CDR3 has 16 residues. Germline V gene data show CDR1 as SGHDN and CDR2 as FVKESK. With V trimmed by 0 bases and J by 9 bases, 6 bases remained unmatched. The CDR3 spells CASSQDRLAGVGEQFF. The CDR3 DNA sequence: TGTGCCAGCAGCCAAGATCGACTAGCGGGAGTGGGTGAGCAGTTCTTC.

The genes are TRBV28 and TRBJ1-1; D possibly corresponds to TRBD1 (5 bases). The CDR3 length is 16 residues. The ends were cut back, 8 bases at V and 2 bases at J, with 21 bases in the middle. Germline CDR1 MDHEN, CDR2 SYDVKM. The CDR3 coding sequence is TGTGCCAGCGTCGGGGCGTGGGGACGAGGAAACACTGAAGCTTTCTTT. Translating gives CASVGAWGRGNTEAFF.

This chain's CDR3 is CASSFSGATNTGELFF. CDR3 sequence (DNA): TGTGCCAGCAGCTTTAGCGGAGCTACAAACACCGGGGAGCTGTTTTTT. The chain combines TRBV7-2 with TRBJ2-2, with D perhaps matching TRBD2 (6 bases). The CDR3 runs 16 residues. V was pared by 3 bases and J by 2 bases, with 13 bases between. Germline V gene lookup returns CDR1 SGHTA and CDR2 FQGNSA.

This clonotype came up a few times. The chain combines TRBV6-1 with TRBJ2-7, with D tentatively TRBD2 (5 bases). V was pared by 6 bases and J by 2 bases, with 11 bases between. CDR3 length: 13 residues. CDR1 and CDR2 (germline): MNHNS, SASEGT. CDR3 loop: CASSPSFPYEQYF. The CDR3 bases are TGTGCCAGCAGCCCTAGCTTTCCCTACGAGCAGTACTTC.

In its sample, this clonotype was seen a few times. The gene calls are TRBV19 and TRBJ1-2; TRBD1 is a possible D gene (5 bases). The length of the CDR3 is 15 residues. Trimming removed 2 bases from V and 6 bases from J, with 16 bases in between. Germline V CDR1 and CDR2: LNHDA, SQIVND (reference sequence). CDR3 DNA sequence: TGTGCCAGTAGTATATGGGGAGGGACGGCTGATGGCTACACCTTC. Residues: CASSIWGGTADGYTF.

This clonotype was seen a few times. This chain links TRBV2 with TRBJ2-1; 8 bases agree with TRBD2. There are 14 residues in the CDR3. V lost 8 bases and J lost 5; bases outside the gene matches: 8. The germline CDR1 and CDR2 sequences are SNHLY and FYNNEI. CDR3 in DNA: TGTGCCAGCCTCGCGGGAGGAGATCACAATGAGCAGTTCTTC. This encodes CASLAGGDHNEQFF.

The chain couples TRBV11-2 to TRBJ1-1; possible D gene TRBD1, 6 bases. This CDR3 is 15 amino acids long. V shed 1 base and J shed 5 bases, with 14 bases lying between them. Germline V gene data show CDR1 as SGHAT and CDR2 as FQNNGV. This CDR3 is CASSLGGGAGTEAFF. In DNA form, the CDR3 reads TGTGCCAGCAGCTTAGGGGGGGGCGCAGGAACTGAAGCTTTCTTT.

On this clonotype itself: Sequence at one end of the junction differs from germline and may be a read error. This chain uses TRBV6-5 with TRBJ2-1; D unclear. CDR1 is MNHEY, CDR2 SVGAGI, per germline. CDR3 length: 9 amino acids. In DNA form, the CDR3 reads TGTGCCAGCAGTTGGGCCTCCGGCTTC. Residues: CASSWASGF.

The chain employs TRBV3-1 and TRBJ2-1; D unclear. Germline loops: CDR1 LGHDT, CDR2 YNNKEL (reference sequence). V shed 1 base and J shed 1 base, with 8 bases lying between them. CDR3 size: 15 residues. The CDR3 DNA sequence: TGTGCCAGCAGCCAAGGGTTTAGGTCCTACAATGAGCAGTTCTTC. Its translation: CASSQGFRSYNEQFF.

This sequence joins TRBV11-2 and TRBJ2-7; 7 nucleotides match TRBD1. CDR1 is SGHAT and CDR2 is FQNNGV in the germline V gene. The CDR3 totals 14 residues. With 5 bases clipped from V and 0 bases from J, the junction kept 4 bases outside the gene matches. CDR3 DNA sequence: TGTGCCAGCAGCCCGACAGGGCCCTCCTACGAGCAGTACTTC. Translation: CASSPTGPSYEQYF.

The V and J genes are TRBV27 and TRBJ1-2; possibly TRBD1 for D (5 bases). V dropped 0 bases and J dropped 5 bases, with 13 bases sitting between them. Germline values: CDR1 MNHEY, CDR2 SMNVEV (reference sequence). The CDR3 spans 15 residues. DNA for the CDR3: TGTGCCAGCAGTTTATCTAAAGGGACTATATATGGCTACACCTTC. This sequence encodes CASSLSKGTIYGYTF.

V gene TRBV20-1 combines with J gene TRBJ2-3, with a weak D call TRBD1 (6 bases). CDR3 length: 15 residues. Between the trimmed V and J ends, which lost 5 bases and 2 bases, there was a span of 17 bases. CDR1 is DFQATT and CDR2 is SNEGSKA in the germline V gene (reference sequence). Here the CDR3 reads CSAPRQADFTDTQYF. CDR3 in DNA: TGCAGTGCTCCAAGACAGGCAGATTTCACAGATACGCAGTATTTT.

V is TRBV27 and J is TRBJ2-1, with D unresolved. The CDR3 contains 12 residues. CDR1 and CDR2 from the germline V gene are MNHEY and SMNVEV (reference sequence). Between the trimmed V and J ends, which lost 2 bases and 9 bases, there was a span of 8 bases. The CDR3 DNA reads TGTGCCAGCAGTTTAAACGGTCCTGAGCAGTTCTTC. Residues: CASSLNGPEQFF.